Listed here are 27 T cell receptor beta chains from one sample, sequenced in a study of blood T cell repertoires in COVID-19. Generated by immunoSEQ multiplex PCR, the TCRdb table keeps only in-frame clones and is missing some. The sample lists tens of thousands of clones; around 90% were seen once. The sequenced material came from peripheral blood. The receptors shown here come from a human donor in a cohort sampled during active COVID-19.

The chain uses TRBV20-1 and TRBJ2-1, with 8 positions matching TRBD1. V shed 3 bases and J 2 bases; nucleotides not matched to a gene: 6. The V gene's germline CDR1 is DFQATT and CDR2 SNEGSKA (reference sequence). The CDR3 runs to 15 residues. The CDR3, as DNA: TGCAGTGCTAGTATCAGGGGGCCAACCTACAATGAGCAGTTCTTC. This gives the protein CSASIRGPTYNEQFF.

The CDR3 loop reads CASSPPETAKNIQYF. Here the CDR3 DNA reads TGTGCCAGCAGCCCCCCAGAAACCGCCAAAAACATTCAGTACTTC. This rearrangement joins TRBV11-2 to TRBJ2-4, with D uncertain. The germline V gene has CDR1 SGHAT and CDR2 FQNNGV. V lost 5 bases and J lost 1, with 12 bases in between. CDR3 length equals 15 residues.

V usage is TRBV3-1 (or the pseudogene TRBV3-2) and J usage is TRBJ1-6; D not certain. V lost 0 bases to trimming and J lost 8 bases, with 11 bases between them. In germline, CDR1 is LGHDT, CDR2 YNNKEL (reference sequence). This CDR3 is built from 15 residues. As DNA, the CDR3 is TGTGCCAGCAGCCAAGATGAGCAGCGCTATTCACCCCTCCACTTT. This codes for CASSQDEQRYSPLHF.

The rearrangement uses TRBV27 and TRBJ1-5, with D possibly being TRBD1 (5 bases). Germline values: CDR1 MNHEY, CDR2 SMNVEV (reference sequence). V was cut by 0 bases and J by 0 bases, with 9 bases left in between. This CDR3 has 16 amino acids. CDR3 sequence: CASSLSVGGSNQPQHF. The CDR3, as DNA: TGTGCCAGCAGTTTATCGGTCGGGGGTAGCAATCAGCCCCAGCATTTT.

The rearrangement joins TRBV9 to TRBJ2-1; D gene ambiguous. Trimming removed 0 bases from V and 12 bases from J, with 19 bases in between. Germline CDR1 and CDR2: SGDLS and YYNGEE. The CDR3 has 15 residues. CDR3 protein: CASSVAFATSWAQFF. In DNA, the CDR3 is TGTGCCAGCAGCGTAGCTTTTGCCACATCCTGGGCGCAGTTCTTC. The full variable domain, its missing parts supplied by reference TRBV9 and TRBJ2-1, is DSGVTQTPKHLITATGQRVTLRCSPRSGDLSVYWYQQSLDQGLQFLIQYYNGEERAKGNILERFSAQQFPDLHSELNLSSLELGDSALYFCASSVAFATSWAQFFGPGTRLTVL.

CDR3 in DNA: TGTGCCAGCAGCAAGACTAGCGGGGGGTTGTACGAGCAGTACTTC. Translation: CASSKTSGGLYEQYF. The chain is built from TRBV5-6 and TRBJ2-7; 13 nucleotides align to TRBD2. Trimming took 4 bases from V and 4 from J; bases not matched to a gene: 5. The length of the CDR3 is 15 residues. CDR1 SGHDT and CDR2 YYEEEE come from the germline V gene.

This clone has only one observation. CDR3 in DNA: TGCGCCAGCAGCCAAACTAGCGGGAGTCTCTCCTACGAGCAGTACTTC. Translating it yields CASSQTSGSLSYEQYF. The chain recombines TRBV5-1 with TRBJ2-7, with 11 bases that match TRBD2. V dropped 4 bases and J dropped 0; count of bases not matched to a gene: 6. The CDR3 extends over 16 amino acids. Per germline, CDR1 SGHRS and CDR2 YFSETQ. The variable domain in full, completed from reference TRBV5-1 and TRBJ2-7, reads KAGVTQTPRYLIKTRGQQVTLSCSPISGHRSVSWYQQTPGQGLQFLFEYFSETQRNKGNFPGRFSGRQFSNSRSEMNVSTLELGDSALYLCASSQTSGSLSYEQYFGPGTRLTVT.

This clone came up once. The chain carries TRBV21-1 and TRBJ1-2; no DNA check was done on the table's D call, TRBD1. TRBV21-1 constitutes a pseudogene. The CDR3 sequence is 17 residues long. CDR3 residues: CASSKEEKSRQVYGYTF. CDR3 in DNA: TGTGCCAGCAGCAAAGAGGAAAAGTCCAGACAGGTATATGGCTACACCTTC.

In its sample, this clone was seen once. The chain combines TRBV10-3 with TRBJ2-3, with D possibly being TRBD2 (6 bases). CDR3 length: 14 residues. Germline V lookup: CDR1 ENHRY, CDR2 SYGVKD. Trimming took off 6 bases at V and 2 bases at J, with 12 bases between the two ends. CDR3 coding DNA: TGTGCCATCAGCCCGGGACTTGTCACAGATACGCAGTATTTT. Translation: CAISPGLVTDTQYF.

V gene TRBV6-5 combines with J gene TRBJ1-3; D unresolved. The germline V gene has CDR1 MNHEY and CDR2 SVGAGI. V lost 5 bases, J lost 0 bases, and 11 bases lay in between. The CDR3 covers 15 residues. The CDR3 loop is CASSRRGPSGNTIYF. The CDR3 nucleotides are TGTGCCAGCAGTCGGCGAGGGCCCTCTGGAAACACCATATATTTT.

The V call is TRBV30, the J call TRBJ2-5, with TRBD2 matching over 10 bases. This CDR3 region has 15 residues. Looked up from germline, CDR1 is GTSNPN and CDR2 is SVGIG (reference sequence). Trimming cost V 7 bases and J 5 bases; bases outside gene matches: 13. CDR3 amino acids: CAFSSSGGSGETQYF. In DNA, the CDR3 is TGTGCCTTTTCGAGTAGCGGGGGGTCGGGTGAGACCCAGTACTTC.

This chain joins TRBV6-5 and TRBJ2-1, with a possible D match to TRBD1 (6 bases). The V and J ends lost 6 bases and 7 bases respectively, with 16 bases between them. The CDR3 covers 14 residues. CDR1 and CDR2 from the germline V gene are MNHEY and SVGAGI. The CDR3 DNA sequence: TGTGCCAGCAGGAGTCAGGGGCTGGGGAATGAGCAGTTCTTC. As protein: CASRSQGLGNEQFF.

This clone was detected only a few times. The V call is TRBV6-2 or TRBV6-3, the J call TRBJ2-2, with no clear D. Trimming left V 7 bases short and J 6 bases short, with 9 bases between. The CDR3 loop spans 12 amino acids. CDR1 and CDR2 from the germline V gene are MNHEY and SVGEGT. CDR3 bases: TGTGCCAGCACCCCAGGAGCCGGGGAGCTGTTTTTT. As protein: CASTPGAGELFF.

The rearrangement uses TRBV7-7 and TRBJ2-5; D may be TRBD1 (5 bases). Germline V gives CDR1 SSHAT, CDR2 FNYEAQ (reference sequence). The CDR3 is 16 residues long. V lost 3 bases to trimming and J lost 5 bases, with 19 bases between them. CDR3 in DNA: TGTGCCAGCAGCTTTCGAACCCTGGGCTCAGGGGAGACCCAGTACTTC. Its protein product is CASSFRTLGSGETQYF.

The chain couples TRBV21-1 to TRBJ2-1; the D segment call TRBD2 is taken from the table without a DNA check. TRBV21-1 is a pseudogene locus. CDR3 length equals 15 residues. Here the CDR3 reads CASSKAEGSYNEQFF. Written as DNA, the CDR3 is TGTGCCAGCAGCAAAGCGGAGGGGTCTTACAATGAGCAGTTCTTC.

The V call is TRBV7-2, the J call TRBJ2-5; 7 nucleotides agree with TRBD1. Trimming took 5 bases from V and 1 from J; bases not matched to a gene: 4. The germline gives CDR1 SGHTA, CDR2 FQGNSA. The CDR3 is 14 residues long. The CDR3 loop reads CASSPRTGQETQYF. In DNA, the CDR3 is TGTGCCAGCAGCCCCCGGACAGGCCAAGAGACCCAGTACTTC.

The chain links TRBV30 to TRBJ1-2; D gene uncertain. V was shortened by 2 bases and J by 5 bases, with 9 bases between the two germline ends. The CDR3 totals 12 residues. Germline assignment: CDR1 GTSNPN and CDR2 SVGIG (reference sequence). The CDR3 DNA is TGTGCCTGGAGTCCTGCGCATTATGGCTACACCTTC. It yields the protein CAWSPAHYGYTF.

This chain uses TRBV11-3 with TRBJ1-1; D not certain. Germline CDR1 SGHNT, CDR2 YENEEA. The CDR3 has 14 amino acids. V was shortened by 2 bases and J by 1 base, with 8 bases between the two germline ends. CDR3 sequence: CASSLLAGNTEAFF. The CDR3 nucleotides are TGTGCCAGCAGCTTATTGGCAGGGAACACTGAAGCTTTCTTT.

CDR3 residues: CASSIRGTVYNEQFF. For the CDR3, the DNA is TGTGCCAGTAGTATTCGAGGGACAGTTTACAATGAGCAGTTCTTC. This chain joins TRBV19 and TRBJ2-1, with 7 positions matching TRBD1. The J segment lost 4 bases and the V segment lost 3 bases, leaving 6 bases of the junction unmatched. Germline V lookup: CDR1 LNHDA, CDR2 SQIVND (reference sequence). The CDR3 is 15 amino acids. Full variable domain (remainder filled in from reference TRBV19 and TRBJ2-1): DGGITQSPKYLFRKEGQNVTLSCEQNLNHDAMYWYRQDPGQGLRLIYYSQIVNDFQKGDIAEGYSVSREKKESFPLTVTSAQKNPTAFYLCASSIRGTVYNEQFFGPGTRLTVL.

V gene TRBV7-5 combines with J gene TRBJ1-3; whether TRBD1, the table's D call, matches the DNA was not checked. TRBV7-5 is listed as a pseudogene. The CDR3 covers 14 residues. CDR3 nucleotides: TGTGCCAGAAGCCCACAGGGTTCTGGAAACACCATATATTTT. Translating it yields CARSPQGSGNTIYF.

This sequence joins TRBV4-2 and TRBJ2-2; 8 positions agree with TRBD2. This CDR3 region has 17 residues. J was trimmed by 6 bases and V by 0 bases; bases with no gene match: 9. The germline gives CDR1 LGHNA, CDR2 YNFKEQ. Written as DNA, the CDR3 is TGTGCCAGCAGCCAAGATAGGGATAGCGGGACGCCCGGGGAGCTGTTTTTT. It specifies CASSQDRDSGTPGELFF.

The CDR3, as DNA: TGTGCCAGCTCATCAAGCACAGGGGGTTCGAGTTCACCCCTCCACTTT. Amino acid sequence: CASSSSTGGSSSPLHF. The chain has TRBV18 and TRBJ1-6, with 8 bases that match TRBD1. CDR1 and CDR2 from the germline V gene are KGHSH and LQKENI. V was clipped by 5 bases and J by 9 bases; unmatched bases: 12. The CDR3 loop spans 16 amino acids.

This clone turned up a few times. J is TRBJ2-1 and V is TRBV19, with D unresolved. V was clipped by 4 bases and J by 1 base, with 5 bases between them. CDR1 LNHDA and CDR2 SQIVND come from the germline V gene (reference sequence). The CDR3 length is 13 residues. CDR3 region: CASSTRSYNEQFF. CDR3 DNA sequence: TGTGCCAGTAGTACTCGTTCCTACAATGAGCAGTTCTTC.

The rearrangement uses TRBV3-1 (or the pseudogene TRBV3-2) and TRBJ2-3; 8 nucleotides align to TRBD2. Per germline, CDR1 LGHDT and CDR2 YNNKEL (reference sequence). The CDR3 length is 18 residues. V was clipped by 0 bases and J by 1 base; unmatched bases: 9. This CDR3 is CASSQDHYVAGRTDTQYF. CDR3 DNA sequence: TGTGCCAGCAGCCAAGATCACTATGTAGCGGGACGCACAGATACGCAGTATTTT.

CDR3 in DNA: TGTGCCAGCAGTCCACAAAGCGGGAGCCAGTTCTTC. It yields the protein CASSPQSGSQFF. The chain couples TRBV6-5 to TRBJ2-1; 8 nucleotides line up with TRBD2. Germline lookup yields CDR1 MNHEY and CDR2 SVGAGI. This CDR3 contains 12 residues. J lost 13 bases, V lost 5 bases, and 7 bases had no gene match.

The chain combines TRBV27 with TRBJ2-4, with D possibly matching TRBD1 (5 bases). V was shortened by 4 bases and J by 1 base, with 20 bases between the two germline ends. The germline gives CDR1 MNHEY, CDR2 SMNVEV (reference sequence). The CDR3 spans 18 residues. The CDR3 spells CASSSNSHGKGAKNIQYF. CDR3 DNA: TGTGCCAGCAGTTCTAACTCACATGGGAAGGGGGCCAAAAACATTCAGTACTTC.

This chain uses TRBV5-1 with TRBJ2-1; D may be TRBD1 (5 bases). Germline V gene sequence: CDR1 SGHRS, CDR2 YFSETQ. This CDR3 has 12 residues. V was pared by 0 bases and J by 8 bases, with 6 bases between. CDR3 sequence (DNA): TGCGCCAGCAGCTTGGTAGGGGATGAGCAGTTCTTC. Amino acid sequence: CASSLVGDEQFF. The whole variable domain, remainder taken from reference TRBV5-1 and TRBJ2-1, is KAGVTQTPRYLIKTRGQQVTLSCSPISGHRSVSWYQQTPGQGLQFLFEYFSETQRNKGNFPGRFSGRQFSNSRSEMNVSTLELGDSALYLCASSLVGDEQFFGPGTRLTVL.